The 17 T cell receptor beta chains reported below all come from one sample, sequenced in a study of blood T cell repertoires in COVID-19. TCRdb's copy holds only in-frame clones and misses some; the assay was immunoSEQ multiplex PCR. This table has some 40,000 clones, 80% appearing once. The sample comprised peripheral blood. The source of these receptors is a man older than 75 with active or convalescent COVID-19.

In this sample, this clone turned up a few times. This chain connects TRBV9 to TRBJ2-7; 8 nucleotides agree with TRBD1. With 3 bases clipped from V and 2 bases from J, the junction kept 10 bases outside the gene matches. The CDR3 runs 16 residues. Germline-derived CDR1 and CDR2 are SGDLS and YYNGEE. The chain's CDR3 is CASSDSPDRVPYEQYF. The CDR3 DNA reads TGTGCCAGCAGCGACAGTCCGGACAGGGTTCCCTACGAGCAGTACTTC.

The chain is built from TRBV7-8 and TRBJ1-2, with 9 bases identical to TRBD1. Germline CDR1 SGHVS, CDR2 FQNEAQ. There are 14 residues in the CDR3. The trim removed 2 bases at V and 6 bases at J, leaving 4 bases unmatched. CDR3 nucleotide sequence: TGTGCCAGCAGCTTATTGGACAGGGGTGATGGCTACACCTTC. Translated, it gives CASSLLDRGDGYTF.

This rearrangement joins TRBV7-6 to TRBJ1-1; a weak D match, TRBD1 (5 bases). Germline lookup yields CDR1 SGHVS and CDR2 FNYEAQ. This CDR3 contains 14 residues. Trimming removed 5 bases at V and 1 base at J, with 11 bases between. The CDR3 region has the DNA TGTGCCAGCAGCGAAGGACACCAGAACACTGAAGCTTTCTTT. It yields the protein CASSEGHQNTEAFF. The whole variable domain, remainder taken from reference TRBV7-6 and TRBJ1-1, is GAGVSQSPRYKVTKRGQDVALRCDPISGHVSLYWYRQALGQGPEFLTYFNYEAQQDKSGLPNDRFSAERPEGSISTLTIQRTEQRDSAMYRCASSEGHQNTEAFFGQGTRLTVV.

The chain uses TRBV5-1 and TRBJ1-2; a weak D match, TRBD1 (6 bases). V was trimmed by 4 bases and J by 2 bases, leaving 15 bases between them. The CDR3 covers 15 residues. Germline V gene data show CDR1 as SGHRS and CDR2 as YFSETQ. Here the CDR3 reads CASSTRGGENYGYTF. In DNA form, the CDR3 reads TGCGCCAGCAGCACCCGAGGGGGGGAGAACTATGGCTACACCTTC. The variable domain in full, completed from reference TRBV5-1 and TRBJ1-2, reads KAGVTQTPRYLIKTRGQQVTLSCSPISGHRSVSWYQQTPGQGLQFLFEYFSETQRNKGNFPGRFSGRQFSNSRSEMNVSTLELGDSALYLCASSTRGGENYGYTFGSGTRLTVV.

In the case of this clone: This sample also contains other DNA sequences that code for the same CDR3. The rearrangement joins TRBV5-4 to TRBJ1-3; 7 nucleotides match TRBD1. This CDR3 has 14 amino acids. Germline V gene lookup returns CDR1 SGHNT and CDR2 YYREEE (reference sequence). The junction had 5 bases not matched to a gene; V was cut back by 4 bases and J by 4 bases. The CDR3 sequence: CASSRQGSGNTIYF. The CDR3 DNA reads TGTGCCAGCAGCCGACAGGGATCGGGAAACACCATATATTTT.

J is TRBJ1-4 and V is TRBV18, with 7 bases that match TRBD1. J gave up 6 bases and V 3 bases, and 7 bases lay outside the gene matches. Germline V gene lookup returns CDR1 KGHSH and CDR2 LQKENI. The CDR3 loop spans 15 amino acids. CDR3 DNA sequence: TGTGCCAGCTCACCCGTCCAGGGGGGACATGAAAAACTGTTTTTT. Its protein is CASSPVQGGHEKLFF.

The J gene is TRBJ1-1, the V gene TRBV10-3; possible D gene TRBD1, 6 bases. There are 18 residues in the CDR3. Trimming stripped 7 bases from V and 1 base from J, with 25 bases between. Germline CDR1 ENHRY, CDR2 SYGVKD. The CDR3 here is CAITESPSTGQRNTEAFF. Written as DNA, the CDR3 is TGTGCCATCACCGAATCCCCCTCTACCGGACAGCGGAACACTGAAGCTTTCTTT.

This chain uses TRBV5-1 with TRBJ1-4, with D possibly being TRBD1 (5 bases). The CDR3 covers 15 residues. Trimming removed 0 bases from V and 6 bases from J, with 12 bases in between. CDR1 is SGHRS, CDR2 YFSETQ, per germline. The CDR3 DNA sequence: TGCGCCAGCAGCTTGGAGGGGTTTCCGGATGAAAAACTGTTTTTT. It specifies CASSLEGFPDEKLFF. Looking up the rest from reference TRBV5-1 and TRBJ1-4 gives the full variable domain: KAGVTQTPRYLIKTRGQQVTLSCSPISGHRSVSWYQQTPGQGLQFLFEYFSETQRNKGNFPGRFSGRQFSNSRSEMNVSTLELGDSALYLCASSLEGFPDEKLFFGSGTQLSVL.

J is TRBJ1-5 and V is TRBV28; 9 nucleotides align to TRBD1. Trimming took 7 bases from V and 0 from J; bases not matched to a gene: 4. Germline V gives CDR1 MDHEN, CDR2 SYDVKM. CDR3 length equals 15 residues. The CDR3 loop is CASTWDRASNQPQHF. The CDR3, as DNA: TGTGCCAGCACTTGGGACAGGGCTAGCAATCAGCCCCAGCATTTT. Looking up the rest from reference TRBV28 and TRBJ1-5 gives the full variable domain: DVKVTQSSRYLVKRTGEKVFLECVQDMDHENMFWYRQDPGLGLRLIYFSYDVKMKEKGDIPEGYSVSREKKERFSLILESASTNQTSMYLCASTWDRASNQPQHFGDGTRLSIL.

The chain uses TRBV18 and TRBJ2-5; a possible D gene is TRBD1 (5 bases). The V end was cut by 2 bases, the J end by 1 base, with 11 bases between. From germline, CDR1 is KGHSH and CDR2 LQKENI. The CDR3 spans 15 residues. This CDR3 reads CASSPSPTAQETQYF. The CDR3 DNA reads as TGTGCCAGCTCACCAAGTCCGACAGCCCAAGAGACCCAGTACTTC. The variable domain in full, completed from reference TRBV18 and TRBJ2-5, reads NAGVMQNPRHLVRRRGQEARLRCSPMKGHSHVYWYRQLPEEGLKFMVYLQKENIIDESGMPKERFSAEFPKEGPSILRIQQVVRGDSAAYFCASSPSPTAQETQYFGPGTRLLVL.

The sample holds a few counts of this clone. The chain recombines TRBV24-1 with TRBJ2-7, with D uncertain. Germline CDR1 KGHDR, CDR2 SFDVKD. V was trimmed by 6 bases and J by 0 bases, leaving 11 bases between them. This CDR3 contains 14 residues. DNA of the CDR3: TGTGCCACCAGTTCCGGGTCTAGCTCCTACGAGCAGTACTTC. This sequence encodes CATSSGSSSYEQYF.

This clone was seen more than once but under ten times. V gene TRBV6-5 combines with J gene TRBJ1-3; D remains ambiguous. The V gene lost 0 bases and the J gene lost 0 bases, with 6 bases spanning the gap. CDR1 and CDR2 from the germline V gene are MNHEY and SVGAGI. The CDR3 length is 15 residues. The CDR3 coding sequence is TGTGCCAGCAGTTACTCATGGAGCTCTGGAAACACCATATATTTT. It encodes CASSYSWSSGNTIYF.

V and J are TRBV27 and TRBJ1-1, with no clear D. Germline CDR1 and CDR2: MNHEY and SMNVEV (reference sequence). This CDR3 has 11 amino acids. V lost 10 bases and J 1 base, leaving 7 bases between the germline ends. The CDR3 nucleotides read TGTGCCACCTACTCGAACACTGAAGCTTTCTTT. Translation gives CATYSNTEAFF.

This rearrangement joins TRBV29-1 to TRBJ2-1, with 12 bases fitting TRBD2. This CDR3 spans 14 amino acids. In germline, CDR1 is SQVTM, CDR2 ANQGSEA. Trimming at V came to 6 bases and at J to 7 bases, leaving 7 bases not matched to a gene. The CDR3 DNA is TGCAGCGTCCTTTCTAGCGGGAGGGAAAATGAGCAGTTCTTC. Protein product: CSVLSSGRENEQFF.

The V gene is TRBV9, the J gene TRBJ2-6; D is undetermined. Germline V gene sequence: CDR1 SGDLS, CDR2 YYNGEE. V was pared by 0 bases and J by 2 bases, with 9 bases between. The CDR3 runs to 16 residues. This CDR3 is CASSVEYRAGANVLTF. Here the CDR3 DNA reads TGTGCCAGCAGCGTAGAGTACAGAGCTGGGGCCAACGTCCTGACTTTC.

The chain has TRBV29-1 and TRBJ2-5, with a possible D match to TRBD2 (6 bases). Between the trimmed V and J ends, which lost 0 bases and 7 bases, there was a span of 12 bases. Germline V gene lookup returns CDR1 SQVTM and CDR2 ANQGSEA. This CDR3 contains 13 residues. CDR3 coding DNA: TGCAGCGTTGAAGAGACGGCGGGATTGACCCAGTACTTC. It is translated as CSVEETAGLTQYF.

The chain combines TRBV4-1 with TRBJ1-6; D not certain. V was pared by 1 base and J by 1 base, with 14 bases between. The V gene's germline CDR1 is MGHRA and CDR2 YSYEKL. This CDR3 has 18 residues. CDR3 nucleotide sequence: TGCGCCAGCAGCCAAGTCCCCGTACGGAGATCCTATAATTCACCCCTCCACTTT. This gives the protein CASSQVPVRRSYNSPLHF.